The 32 T cell receptor beta chains listed next were all sequenced from one sample in a study of lymphopenia after photon versus proton radiotherapy. Only in-frame clones appear in the TCRdb table, and some are missing; sequencing was by immunoSEQ multiplex PCR. Of some 40,000 clones listed, approximately 86% were seen once; the top ten hold around 10%. The sample in question was peripheral blood, obtained from a patient treated with proton-based radiotherapy. Receptors were obtained from a woman in her 70s with pancreatic cancer. Some clones in this sample may be carry-over from other donors' samples.

The chain recombines TRBV28 with TRBJ2-7; TRBD1 agrees at 8 bases. Germline V gene data show CDR1 as MDHEN and CDR2 as SYDVKM. The CDR3 spans 16 residues. V dropped 5 bases and J dropped 1; count of bases not matched to a gene: 10. CDR3 in amino acids: CASSRPGTGGSYEQYF. The DNA of the CDR3 is TGTGCCAGCAGTAGACCCGGGACAGGAGGATCCTACGAGCAGTACTTC.

V and J are TRBV7-2 and TRBJ2-3; TRBD2 might be the D (5 bases). The length of the CDR3 is 14 residues. The germline gives CDR1 SGHTA, CDR2 FQGNSA. Trimming left V 8 bases short and J 0 bases short, with 12 bases between. CDR3 DNA sequence: TGTGCCAGCTTGGACTGGGCTAGCACAGATACGCAGTATTTT. Translation gives CASLDWASTDTQYF.

A few counts support this clone. V is TRBV6-6 and J is TRBJ2-7; 7 bases fit TRBD1. Germline V gives CDR1 MNHNY, CDR2 SVGAGI (reference sequence). The CDR3 consists of 14 residues. The V gene end was trimmed by 4 bases and the J gene end by 3 bases; junction bases not matched to a gene: 6. The CDR3 here is CASSSITGDYEQYF. CDR3 sequence (DNA): TGTGCCAGCAGTTCAATTACAGGGGACTACGAGCAGTACTTC.

The V and J genes are TRBV7-2 and TRBJ1-2; D is unresolved. The germline gives CDR1 SGHTA, CDR2 FQGNSA. The CDR3 is 15 residues long. Trimming stripped 5 bases from V and 4 bases from J, with 17 bases between. Written as DNA, the CDR3 is TGTGCCAGCAGCCCCCAGGTTACGGGTGGCTATGGCTACACCTTC. It encodes CASSPQVTGGYGYTF.

The chain carries TRBV7-2 and TRBJ2-3, with D unclear. The CDR3 runs to 13 residues. The V end lost 8 bases, the J end lost 2 bases, and 11 bases lay between the germline ends. Germline loops: CDR1 SGHTA, CDR2 FQGNSA. The CDR3 region is CASRGVLTDTQYF. The CDR3 DNA follows: TGTGCCAGCCGAGGAGTCCTCACAGATACGCAGTATTTT.

The chain is built from TRBV9 and TRBJ2-1; 12 positions agree with TRBD1. The CDR3 has 14 amino acids. Trimming took 3 bases from V and 9 from J; bases not matched to a gene: 4. The V gene's germline CDR1 is SGDLS and CDR2 YYNGEE. The CDR3 DNA sequence: TGTGCCAGCAGCGGGGGACAGGGGGCTGGTGAGCAGTTCTTC. Amino acid sequence: CASSGGQGAGEQFF.

The genes are TRBV10-3 and TRBJ1-4; a weak D match, TRBD1 (6 bases). The CDR3 totals 14 residues. Germline V lookup: CDR1 ENHRY, CDR2 SYGVKD. V lost 4 bases to trimming and J lost 0 bases, with 6 bases between them. DNA for the CDR3: TGTGCCATCAGTGGACAGGCAACTAATGAAAAACTGTTTTTT. Translated: CAISGQATNEKLFF.

In its sample, this clone was seen a few times. The chain is built from TRBV5-6 and TRBJ2-7; D is unresolved. V was cut by 2 bases and J by 2 bases, with 8 bases left in between. The germline V gene encodes CDR1 SGHDT and CDR2 YYEEEE. The CDR3 has 13 residues. CDR3 region: CASSFDNTYEQYF. CDR3 bases: TGTGCCAGCAGCTTTGACAACACCTACGAGCAGTACTTC. The variable domain in full, with the rest retrieved from reference TRBV5-6 and TRBJ2-7, is DAGVTQSPTHLIKTRGQQVTLRCSPKSGHDTVSWYQQALGQGPQFIFQYYEEEERQRGNFPDRFSGHQFPNYSSELNVNALLLGDSALYLCASSFDNTYEQYFGPGTRLTVT.

V usage is TRBV6-6 and J usage is TRBJ2-5; TRBD1 is a possible D gene (5 bases). CDR1 and CDR2 from the germline V gene are MNHNY and SVGAGI (reference sequence). The CDR3 has 14 amino acids. Trimming removed 11 bases at V and 1 base at J, with 17 bases between. CDR3: CALRDHRFQETQYF. CDR3 in DNA: TGTGCCCTTCGAGACCACAGGTTCCAAGAGACCCAGTACTTC.

This clone has just a few counts. A read error likely explains this, since a far larger clone differs by one base. The identical CDR3 is also encoded by other nucleotide sequences in the sample. The chain employs TRBV4-2 and TRBJ1-1; perhaps TRBD1 as D (6 bases). V dropped 3 bases and J dropped 1 base, with 9 bases sitting between them. Germline CDR1 LGHNA, CDR2 YNFKEQ. The CDR3 is 14 amino acids. The CDR3 nucleotides are TGTGCCAGCAGCCATAGGACAGAGAACACTGAAGCTTTCTTT. It encodes CASSHRTENTEAFF.

This chain uses TRBV6-5 with TRBJ1-2, with D unclear. The V and J ends lost 0 bases and 6 bases respectively, with 8 bases between them. Germline V CDR1 and CDR2: MNHEY, SVGAGI. The CDR3 is 13 amino acids. The CDR3 DNA follows: TGTGCCAGCAGTTACTCGGCAGTAAATGGCTACACCTTC. Protein product: CASSYSAVNGYTF.

The genes are TRBV7-8 and TRBJ1-6, with D possibly being TRBD1 (5 bases). Germline-derived CDR1 and CDR2 are SGHVS and FQNEAQ. This CDR3 has 15 residues. Trimming removed 5 bases at V and 7 bases at J, with 15 bases between. CDR3 loop: CASSDRRELNSPLHF. The DNA of the CDR3 is TGTGCCAGCAGCGACCGCAGGGAGCTAAATTCACCCCTCCACTTT. The entire variable domain, with the rest obtained from reference TRBV7-8 and TRBJ1-6, is as follows: GAGVSQSPRYKVAKRGQDVALRCDPISGHVSLFWYQQALGQGPEFLTYFQNEAQLDKSGLPSDRFFAERPEGSVSTLKIQRTQQEDSAVYLCASSDRRELNSPLHFGNGTRLTVT.

CDR3 in amino acids: CASSLGQSQETQYF. CDR3 DNA: TGCGCCAGCAGCTTAGGACAGAGCCAAGAGACCCAGTACTTC. The chain is built from TRBV5-1 and TRBJ2-5, with D perhaps TRBD1 (6 bases). V was clipped by 2 bases and J by 1 base, with 9 bases between them. Germline V gives CDR1 SGHRS, CDR2 YFSETQ. CDR3 size: 14 residues.

This chain links TRBV7-8 with TRBJ1-2; D gene ambiguous. The germline V gene has CDR1 SGHVS and CDR2 FQNEAQ. The CDR3 runs 14 residues. The V end was cut by 0 bases, the J end by 3 bases, with 8 bases between. CDR3 protein: CASSLAALDYGYTF. Written as DNA, the CDR3 is TGTGCCAGCAGCTTAGCGGCATTAGACTATGGCTACACCTTC.

The chain employs TRBV4-1 and TRBJ1-1; D is possibly TRBD1 (6 bases). The CDR3 is 15 amino acids. Deletions cut 0 bases from V and 9 bases from J, with 17 bases between. Germline V CDR1 and CDR2: MGHRA, YSYEKL. CDR3 sequence: CASSQDEGGERQAFF. In DNA, the CDR3 is TGCGCCAGCAGCCAAGATGAGGGGGGCGAAAGGCAAGCTTTCTTT.

Concerning this clone itself: A junction boundary mismatches the germline segment, possibly from a read error. The chain combines TRBV7-7 with TRBJ2-2; D might be TRBD1 (6 bases). The CDR3 is 17 residues long. The V gene's germline CDR1 is SSHAT and CDR2 FNYEAQ (reference sequence). The CDR3 sequence: CASSSTLRGKDTGELFF. The CDR3 bases are TGTGCTAGCAGCTCCACGCTAAGGGGGAAGGACACCGGGGAGCTGTTTTTT.

V and J are TRBV28 and TRBJ1-5; the match to TRBD1 covers 7 bases. Germline V gene data show CDR1 as MDHEN and CDR2 as SYDVKM. This CDR3 has 15 amino acids. V lost 7 bases to trimming and J lost 3 bases; unmatched junction nucleotides: 9. Written as DNA, the CDR3 is TGTGCCAGCATCTCCCCGGGACAGTCCAATCAGCCCCAGCATTTT. As protein: CASISPGQSNQPQHF.

The table lists this clone with a few counts. This sequence joins TRBV6-1 and TRBJ2-7; D is uncertain. V dropped 8 bases and J dropped 7 bases, with 15 bases sitting between them. The CDR3 covers 12 residues. Germline CDR1 is MNHNS and CDR2 is SASEGT. CDR3 nucleotide sequence: TGTGCCAGCCTATTAGGGATCTCGGAGCAGTACTTC. Translation gives CASLLGISEQYF.

The count of this clone is one. The V call is TRBV27, the J call TRBJ1-1, with no clear D. The CDR3 is 13 amino acids. V was trimmed by 5 bases and J by 0 bases, leaving 7 bases between them. CDR1 and CDR2 from the germline V gene are MNHEY and SMNVEV (reference sequence). CDR3 sequence: CASSIWMNTEAFF. CDR3 nucleotide sequence: TGTGCCAGCAGTATCTGGATGAACACTGAAGCTTTCTTT.

V usage is TRBV5-1 and J usage is TRBJ2-5; TRBD2 agrees at 7 bases. Germline V gene sequence: CDR1 SGHRS, CDR2 YFSETQ. Trimming cost V 4 bases and J 1 base; bases outside gene matches: 10. The CDR3 contains 16 residues. Here the CDR3 DNA reads TGCGCCAGCAGCCTGGGGTCTAGCGGACGCCAAGAGACCCAGTACTTC. Protein: CASSLGSSGRQETQYF.

This clone showed up just a few times. V and J are TRBV6-6 and TRBJ1-1, with D possibly being TRBD1 (6 bases). The germline V gene has CDR1 MNHNY and CDR2 SVGAGI (reference sequence). This CDR3 contains 13 residues. V was pared by 8 bases and J by 5 bases, with 15 bases between. CDR3 sequence: CASSPPGATEAFF. DNA for the CDR3: TGTGCCAGCTCTCCGCCAGGGGCGACTGAAGCTTTCTTT.

V usage is TRBV7-8 and J usage is TRBJ1-3, with 8 bases fitting TRBD1. The CDR3 sequence is 21 residues long. V gave up 1 base and J gave up 0 bases; unmatched junction bases: 17. Germline-derived CDR1 and CDR2 are SGHVS and FQNEAQ. DNA for the CDR3: TGTGCCAGCAGCTTAGACCGAATATGGACAGGGCCTATAAGCTCTGGAAACACCATATATTTT. Translating gives CASSLDRIWTGPISSGNTIYF. The variable domain in full, completed from reference TRBV7-8 and TRBJ1-3, reads GAGVSQSPRYKVAKRGQDVALRCDPISGHVSLFWYQQALGQGPEFLTYFQNEAQLDKSGLPSDRFFAERPEGSVSTLKIQRTQQEDSAVYLCASSLDRIWTGPISSGNTIYFGEGSWLTVV.

This chain joins TRBV28 and TRBJ1-2; maybe TRBD1 (5 bases). The CDR3 is made up of 13 amino acids. CDR1 and CDR2 (germline): MDHEN, SYDVKM. V dropped 3 bases and J dropped 2 bases, with 7 bases sitting between them. The CDR3: CASSFDSNYGYTF. The CDR3 DNA reads TGTGCCAGCAGTTTCGACAGCAACTATGGCTACACCTTC.

The V and J genes are TRBV19 and TRBJ1-2, with D possibly TRBD1 on 5 matching bases. Germline V gene data show CDR1 as LNHDA and CDR2 as SQIVND (reference sequence). V lost 0 bases to trimming and J lost 4 bases, with 15 bases between them. This CDR3 contains 16 residues. Here the CDR3 DNA reads TGTGCCAGTAGTATAGATGGCGGGGGACTGACCTATGGCTACACCTTC. It specifies CASSIDGGGLTYGYTF.

The chain combines TRBV27 with TRBJ1-1, with D perhaps matching TRBD1 (5 bases). The ends were cut back, 2 bases at V and 1 base at J, with 8 bases in the middle. CDR3 length: 14 amino acids. Per the germline V gene, CDR1 is MNHEY and CDR2 is SMNVEV (reference sequence). The CDR3: CASSLRGQNTEAFF. CDR3 nucleotide sequence: TGTGCCAGCAGTTTAAGGGGTCAGAACACTGAAGCTTTCTTT.

This chain joins TRBV5-1 and TRBJ2-1; 9 bases align to TRBD1. With V trimmed by 3 bases and J by 0 bases, 7 bases remained unmatched. The CDR3 sequence is 17 residues long. CDR1 SGHRS and CDR2 YFSETQ come from the germline V gene. The CDR3 loop reads CASSSPMDRGSYNEQFF. The DNA for the CDR3 is TGCGCCAGCAGCTCCCCAATGGACAGGGGCTCCTACAATGAGCAGTTCTTC.

This chain connects TRBV27 to TRBJ1-6; D is ambiguous. In germline, CDR1 is MNHEY, CDR2 SMNVEV (reference sequence). This CDR3 spans 14 amino acids. The V and J ends lost 1 base and 6 bases respectively, with 7 bases between them. For the CDR3, the DNA is TGTGCCAGCAGTTTATACCAGATTAATTCACCCCTCCACTTT. Its translation is CASSLYQINSPLHF.

The chain uses TRBV25-1 and TRBJ1-2; tentative D call: TRBD1 (6 bases). Per the germline V gene, CDR1 is MGHDK and CDR2 is SYGVNS. CDR3 length: 12 amino acids. V lost 6 bases, J lost 4 bases, and 9 bases lay in between. The CDR3 region is CASRGQLYGYTF. CDR3 DNA: TGTGCCAGCAGAGGACAGCTCTATGGCTACACCTTC.

CDR3 in amino acids: CASRSGVQGTEAFF. The CDR3 DNA sequence: TGTGCCAGTCGGTCAGGGGTTCAGGGCACTGAAGCTTTCTTT. The chain recombines TRBV7-9 with TRBJ1-1; a weak D match, TRBD1 (6 bases). Trimming removed 9 bases at V and 4 bases at J, with 18 bases between. CDR3 length: 14 amino acids. CDR1 SEHNR and CDR2 FQNEAQ come from the germline V gene (reference sequence).

This clone was recorded a few times. The chain employs TRBV10-3 and TRBJ1-2; TRBD1 agrees at 8 bases. The ends lost 4 bases at V and 10 bases at J; junction bases unmatched: 5. This CDR3 contains 12 residues. Germline values: CDR1 ENHRY, CDR2 SYGVKD. The CDR3: CAISATDRVYTF. For the CDR3, the DNA is TGTGCCATCAGTGCGACGGACAGGGTCTACACCTTC.

This clone is medium-sized in the sample. V is TRBV11-2 and J is TRBJ2-1; D is undetermined. Germline CDR1 SGHAT, CDR2 FQNNGV. Trimming took 7 bases from V and 8 from J, leaving 12 bases between them. The CDR3 has 12 amino acids. CDR3 protein: CASTSYSDEQFF. CDR3 DNA: TGTGCCAGCACCTCTTATTCGGATGAGCAGTTCTTC.

The V and J genes are TRBV19 and TRBJ2-3; tentatively, D is TRBD1 (6 bases). Germline assignment: CDR1 LNHDA and CDR2 SQIVND (reference sequence). The V end lost 3 bases, the J end lost 5 bases, and 6 bases lay between the germline ends. The CDR3 contains 12 residues. The CDR3 DNA reads TGTGCCAGTAGTATCAGGGGAGATACGCAGTATTTT. Protein sequence: CASSIRGDTQYF.